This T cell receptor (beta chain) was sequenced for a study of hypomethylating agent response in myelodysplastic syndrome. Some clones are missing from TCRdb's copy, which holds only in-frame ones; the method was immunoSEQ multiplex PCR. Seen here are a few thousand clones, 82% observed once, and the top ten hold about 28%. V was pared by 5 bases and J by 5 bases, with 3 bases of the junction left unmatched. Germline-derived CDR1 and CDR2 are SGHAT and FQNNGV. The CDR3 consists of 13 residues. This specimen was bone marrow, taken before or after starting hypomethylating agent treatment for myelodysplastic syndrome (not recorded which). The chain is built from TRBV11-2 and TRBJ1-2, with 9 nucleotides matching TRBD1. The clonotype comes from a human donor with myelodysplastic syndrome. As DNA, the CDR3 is TGTGCCAGCAGCAGACAGGGGGAGTATGGCTACACCTTC. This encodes CASSRQGEYGYTF.